What follows are 27 T cell receptor beta chains derived from one specimen sequenced in a study of blood T cell repertoires in COVID-19. Produced via immunoSEQ multiplex PCR; TCRdb's table is partial and in-frame only. The data show about 140,000 clones, about four fifths seen once. The sequenced sample consisted of peripheral blood. The receptors stem from a man aged 65 to 85 who had recovered from COVID-19.

CDR3 nucleotides: TGTGCCAGTAGTAACGGACAGGGATACAATGAGCAGTTCTTC. It translates to CASSNGQGYNEQFF. The chain employs TRBV19 and TRBJ2-1, with TRBD1 matching 8 bases. Germline-derived CDR1 and CDR2 are LNHDA and SQIVND (reference sequence). The CDR3 is made up of 14 amino acids. V lost 4 bases, J lost 4 bases, and 3 bases stayed unmatched.

The rearrangement links TRBV5-6 to TRBJ2-7; 11 positions match TRBD2. The germline gives CDR1 SGHDT, CDR2 YYEEEE. The V gene end was trimmed by 5 bases and the J gene end by 2 bases; junction bases not matched to a gene: 6. The CDR3 is 15 residues long. CDR3 in DNA: TGTGCCAGCAGTCCCATTAGCGGGAGGGCCTACGAGCAGTACTTC. Protein sequence: CASSPISGRAYEQYF.

The rearrangement uses TRBV6-5 and TRBJ2-5, with D possibly matching TRBD1 (6 bases). Trimming removed 8 bases at V and 4 bases at J, with 14 bases between. Germline CDR1 reads MNHEY; CDR2 reads SVGAGI. The CDR3 has 13 amino acids. In nucleotides, the CDR3 is TGTGCCAGCCAACAGGGTATCACAGAGACCCAGTACTTC. Amino acid sequence: CASQQGITETQYF.

The gene calls are TRBV3-1 (or the pseudogene TRBV3-2) and TRBJ2-7, with 9 bases identical to TRBD1. Looked up from germline, CDR1 is LGHDT and CDR2 is YNNKEL (reference sequence). V lost 4 bases and J lost 2; bases outside the gene matches: 3. The CDR3 contains 14 residues. The CDR3 DNA reads as TGTGCCAGCAGCCGCGGGACAGGGCCCTACGAGCAGTACTTC. Its protein product is CASSRGTGPYEQYF.

The chain has TRBV30 and TRBJ1-4, with 9 bases lining up with TRBD1. The CDR3 loop spans 13 amino acids. J was trimmed by 7 bases and V by 5 bases; bases with no gene match: 5. From germline, CDR1 is GTSNPN and CDR2 SVGIG (reference sequence). Here the CDR3 DNA reads TGTGCCTGGGGGGCGGGACAGGGTGAAAAACTGTTTTTT. Translating gives CAWGAGQGEKLFF.

The chain is built from TRBV2 and TRBJ2-6; no reliable D call. The CDR3 spans 15 residues. Germline V lookup: CDR1 SNHLY, CDR2 FYNNEI. V lost 2 bases and J 4 bases, leaving 9 bases between the germline ends. The CDR3 nucleotides are TGTGCCAGCAGTGAAATAAGCTCCGGGGCCAACGTCCTGACTTTC. The encoded protein is CASSEISSGANVLTF.

The chain is built from TRBV25-1 and TRBJ2-2; 9 bases map to TRBD2. Germline V gene sequence: CDR1 MGHDK, CDR2 SYGVNS. The CDR3 runs 18 residues. Trimming at V came to 3 bases and at J to 1 base, leaving 9 bases not matched to a gene. CDR3: CASSERLAEPLNTGELFF. In DNA, the CDR3 is TGTGCCAGCAGTGAGAGACTAGCGGAGCCCCTGAACACCGGGGAGCTGTTTTTT. Full variable domain (outside the CDR3, taken from reference TRBV25-1 and TRBJ2-2): EADIYQTPRYLVIGTGKKITLECSQTMGHDKMYWYQQDPGMELHLIHYSYGVNSTEKGDLSSESTVSRIRTEHFPLTLESARPSHTSQYLCASSERLAEPLNTGELFFGEGSRLTVL.

This rearrangement joins TRBV5-1 to TRBJ2-7; TRBD2 aligns across 7 bases. This CDR3 is 14 amino acids long. The germline V gene encodes CDR1 SGHRS and CDR2 YFSETQ. V was pared by 2 bases and J by 2 bases, with 4 bases of the junction left unmatched. The CDR3 bases are TGCGCCAGCAGCTTTACCGGGACTACCTACGAGCAGTACTTC. Protein product: CASSFTGTTYEQYF.

The chain recombines TRBV2 with TRBJ1-2; possibly TRBD1 for D (6 bases). V shed 8 bases and J shed 8 bases, with 18 bases lying between them. CDR3 size: 13 residues. CDR1 is SNHLY and CDR2 is FYNNEI in the germline V gene. CDR3: CASHTGLLFGYTF. The CDR3 coding sequence is TGTGCCAGCCATACAGGGCTCCTGTTCGGCTACACCTTC.

This rearrangement joins TRBV7-9 to TRBJ1-3; 7 positions agree with TRBD1. The CDR3 is 15 amino acids. From germline, CDR1 is SEHNR and CDR2 FQNEAQ (reference sequence). J was trimmed by 2 bases and V by 5 bases; bases with no gene match: 6. The CDR3 bases are TGTGCCAGCAGCCCCCGGACAGGTCCTGGAAACACCATATATTTT. Translated: CASSPRTGPGNTIYF.

This rearrangement joins TRBV27 to TRBJ2-2; D unresolved. CDR3 size: 13 residues. V was trimmed by 4 bases and J by 4 bases, leaving 7 bases between them. Germline CDR1 MNHEY, CDR2 SMNVEV (reference sequence). Written as DNA, the CDR3 is TGTGCCAGCAGTTACTTAAGCACCGGGGAGCTGTTTTTT. This gives the protein CASSYLSTGELFF.

The gene calls are TRBV2 and TRBJ1-1, with a possible D match to TRBD1 (6 bases). The CDR3 runs to 14 residues. Germline CDR1 SNHLY, CDR2 FYNNEI. V dropped 3 bases and J dropped 4 bases, with 12 bases sitting between them. The CDR3 loop reads CASSEQGRGTEAFF. CDR3 nucleotide sequence: TGTGCCAGCAGTGAGCAGGGGCGAGGCACTGAAGCTTTCTTT.

The chain combines TRBV7-2 with TRBJ2-7, with 12 nucleotides matching TRBD2. The CDR3 contains 16 residues. V shed 4 bases, J shed 3 bases, and the junction held 7 bases outside the gene matches. Germline CDR1 SGHTA, CDR2 FQGNSA. The CDR3, as DNA: TGTGCCAGCAGCTCACGCCCGGGACTAGCGGGCTACGAGCAGTACTTC. It encodes CASSSRPGLAGYEQYF.

J is TRBJ2-2 and V is TRBV27; 7 nucleotides agree with TRBD2. V lost 6 bases to trimming and J lost 6 bases; unmatched junction nucleotides: 7. The CDR3 is 14 residues long. Per germline, CDR1 MNHEY and CDR2 SMNVEV (reference sequence). CDR3 in amino acids: CASSPIGLAGELFF. CDR3 sequence (DNA): TGTGCCAGCAGCCCGATCGGACTAGCCGGGGAGCTGTTTTTT.

The chain recombines TRBV7-2 with TRBJ1-6; D ambiguous. The CDR3 loop spans 14 amino acids. CDR1 SGHTA and CDR2 FQGNSA come from the germline V gene. V lost 3 bases and J lost 10, with 13 bases in between. This CDR3 reads CASSFWGDGSPLHF. The CDR3 bases are TGTGCCAGCAGCTTCTGGGGAGACGGCTCACCCCTCCACTTT.

V gene TRBV30 combines with J gene TRBJ1-2, with D possibly matching TRBD1 (6 bases). Per the germline V gene, CDR1 is GTSNPN and CDR2 is SVGIG (reference sequence). Between the trimmed V and J ends, which lost 2 bases and 4 bases, there was a span of 11 bases. The CDR3 sequence is 13 residues long. The DNA of the CDR3 is TGTGCCTGGAGTCGAGACAGGCCCTATGGCTACACCTTC. Its protein product is CAWSRDRPYGYTF.

J is TRBJ1-5 and V is TRBV6-5, with a tentative D call TRBD1 (5 bases). CDR1 is MNHEY and CDR2 is SVGAGI in the germline V gene. The CDR3 has 15 amino acids. V was pared by 8 bases and J by 0 bases, with 14 bases between. CDR3 nucleotides: TGTGCCAGCGGGATGACCAGGGATAGCAATCAGCCCCAGCATTTT. Translated: CASGMTRDSNQPQHF.

V is TRBV27 and J is TRBJ1-1; D gene unclear. Germline assignment: CDR1 MNHEY and CDR2 SMNVEV (reference sequence). CDR3 length: 13 amino acids. V was clipped by 5 bases and J by 0 bases, with 7 bases between them. CDR3 sequence: CASSISVNTEAFF. CDR3 in DNA: TGTGCCAGCAGTATCAGTGTGAACACTGAAGCTTTCTTT.

This clone was seen once. This sequence joins TRBV2 and TRBJ2-7; 7 nucleotides match TRBD2. With V trimmed by 5 bases and J by 3 bases, 7 bases remained unmatched. Germline CDR1 is SNHLY and CDR2 is FYNNEI. CDR3 size: 14 residues. CDR3 loop: CASSRDYQNYEQYF. The CDR3 bases are TGTGCCAGCAGTCGGGACTATCAAAACTACGAGCAGTACTTC.

The CDR3 loop is CASSPRRSHMNTEAFF. CDR3 nucleotide sequence: TGTGCCAGTAGCCCCAGGAGGTCCCACATGAACACTGAAGCTTTCTTT. The chain combines TRBV19 with TRBJ1-1; D gene ambiguous. Trimming removed 6 bases from V and 0 bases from J, with 17 bases in between. The V gene's germline CDR1 is LNHDA and CDR2 SQIVND (reference sequence). This CDR3 has 16 amino acids. Drawing the rest from reference TRBV19 and TRBJ1-1, the complete variable domain is DGGITQSPKYLFRKEGQNVTLSCEQNLNHDAMYWYRQDPGQGLRLIYYSQIVNDFQKGDIAEGYSVSREKKESFPLTVTSAQKNPTAFYLCASSPRRSHMNTEAFFGQGTRLTVV.

The V call is TRBV6-5, the J call TRBJ2-7; 10 bases agree with TRBD2. The CDR3 is made up of 15 amino acids. V shed 10 bases, J shed 4 bases, and the junction held 13 bases outside the gene matches. Germline CDR1 MNHEY, CDR2 SVGAGI. The DNA of the CDR3 is TGTGCCACCGGACGGTCGGGACTAGCGTTGTACGAGCAGTACTTC. Translated, it gives CATGRSGLALYEQYF.

V gene TRBV7-9 combines with J gene TRBJ2-6, with TRBD1 matching 7 bases. The ends lost 1 base at V and 0 bases at J; junction bases unmatched: 3. CDR3 length equals 17 residues. Looked up from germline, CDR1 is SEHNR and CDR2 is FQNEAQ (reference sequence). The CDR3 loop is CASSLGDSASGANVLTF. The CDR3 DNA reads TGTGCCAGCAGCTTAGGGGACAGTGCCTCTGGGGCCAACGTCCTGACTTTC.

V gene TRBV19 combines with J gene TRBJ2-2; TRBD1 might be the D (5 bases). The CDR3 totals 18 residues. Germline V lookup: CDR1 LNHDA, CDR2 SQIVND (reference sequence). The germline V and J ends were trimmed by 7 bases and 0 bases, with 21 bases remaining between them. The CDR3 protein is CASTTWWGENANTGELFF. The CDR3 nucleotides read TGTGCCAGTACCACATGGTGGGGCGAAAATGCGAACACCGGGGAGCTGTTTTTT.

The chain has TRBV4-1 and TRBJ2-1, with 7 bases matching TRBD1. V gave up 1 base and J gave up 15 bases; unmatched junction bases: 18. CDR3 size: 16 residues. Germline values: CDR1 MGHRA, CDR2 YSYEKL. CDR3 loop: CASSQGVRDRGGVRFF. Written as DNA, the CDR3 is TGCGCCAGCAGCCAAGGCGTCCGGGACAGAGGGGGCGTCCGGTTCTTC.

For the CDR3, the DNA is TGTGCCAGCAGCTTAGGGACTAGCGGACCCTACAATGAGCAGTTCTTC. It yields the protein CASSLGTSGPYNEQFF. The chain combines TRBV11-3 with TRBJ2-1, with TRBD2 matching 10 bases. CDR3 length: 16 amino acids. Losses at the gene ends were 1 base for V and 2 bases for J; bases not matched to a gene: 2. Germline loops: CDR1 SGHNT, CDR2 YENEEA.

The rearrangement joins TRBV6-9 to TRBJ2-7; TRBD2 matches at 8 bases. CDR3 length: 16 amino acids. Losses at the gene ends were 4 bases for V and 4 bases for J; bases not matched to a gene: 12. In germline, CDR1 is MNHGY, CDR2 SVAAGI. The CDR3 DNA reads TGTGCCAGCAGTTCTAGCCTACCGCGGGGGGATTACGAGCAGTACTTC. This gives the protein CASSSSLPRGDYEQYF.

This clone has a handful of counts. V gene TRBV16 combines with J gene TRBJ2-7; 7 bases align to TRBD1. The CDR3 loop spans 13 amino acids. V gave up 4 bases and J gave up 1 base; unmatched junction bases: 1. Germline V gene sequence: CDR1 KGHSY, CDR2 FQNENV. This CDR3 reads CASSPRGSYEQYF. The CDR3 region has the DNA TGTGCCAGCAGCCCCAGGGGGTCCTACGAGCAGTACTTC.